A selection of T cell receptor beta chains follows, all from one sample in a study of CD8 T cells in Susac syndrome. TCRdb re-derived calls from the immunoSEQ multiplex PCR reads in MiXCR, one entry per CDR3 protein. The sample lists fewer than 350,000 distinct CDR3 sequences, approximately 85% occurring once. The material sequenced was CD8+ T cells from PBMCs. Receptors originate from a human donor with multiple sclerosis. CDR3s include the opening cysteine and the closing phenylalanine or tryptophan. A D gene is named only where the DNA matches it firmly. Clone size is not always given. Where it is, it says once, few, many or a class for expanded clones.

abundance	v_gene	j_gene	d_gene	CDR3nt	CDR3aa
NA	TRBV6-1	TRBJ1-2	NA	TGTGCCAGCAGCCCCACGGGGTCCCTCCCTGGCTACACCTTC	CASSPTGSLPGYTF
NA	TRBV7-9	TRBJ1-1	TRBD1	TGTGCCAGCAGCTTAGGACAGGGTGAAATGAGGAACACTGAAGCTTTCTTT	CASSLGQGEMRNTEAFF
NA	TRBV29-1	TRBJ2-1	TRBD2	TGCAGCGTTGATGAACTTATGGGACTAGCGGGAAACAATGAGCAGTTCTTC	CSVDELMGLAGNNEQFF
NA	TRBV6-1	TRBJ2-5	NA	TGTGCCAGCAGCCCAGTCGAAAAAGAGACCCAGTACTTC	CASSPVEKETQYF
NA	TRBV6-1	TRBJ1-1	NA	TGTGCCCCAGGGGACAAGACAGCTGACACTGAAGCTTTCTTT	CAPGDKTADTEAFF
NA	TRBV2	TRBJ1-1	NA	TGTGCCAGCAGGCAGGTTGGGGGGTCAGGGAAGGAAGCTTTCTTT	CASRQVGGSGKEAFF
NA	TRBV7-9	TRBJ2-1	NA	TGTGCCAGCAGCTTAGAGCGGGAGCAGTTCTTC	CASSLEREQFF
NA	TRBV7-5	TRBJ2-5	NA	NA	CISVPEAKGLAGKFETQYF
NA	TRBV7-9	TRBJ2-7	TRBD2	TGTGCCAGCAGCCCTCGGACTAGCGGAGCCTCCTACGAGCAGTACTTC	CASSPRTSGASYEQYF
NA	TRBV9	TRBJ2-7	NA	TGTGCCAGCAGCGGATCTTTAGCCGAGCAGTACTTC	CASSGSLAEQYF
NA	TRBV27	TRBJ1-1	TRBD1	TGTGCCAGCAGTTTATACGGGACAGGGGCTACTGAAGCTTTCTTT	CASSLYGTGATEAFF
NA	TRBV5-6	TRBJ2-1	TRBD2	TGTGCCAGCAGCTGGAGGGCGGGGGGAGGTAACAATGAGCAGTTCTTC	CASSWRAGGGNNEQFF
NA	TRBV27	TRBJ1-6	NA	TGTGCCAGCAGTTTATCTCGGAATAATTCACCCCTCCACTTT	CASSLSRNNSPLHF
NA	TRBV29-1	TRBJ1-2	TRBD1	TGCAGCGTTGAAGAATGGACCGGGACAGGGGGCCGGTTGGCTAACTATGGCTACACCTTC	CSVEEWTGTGGRLANYGYTF
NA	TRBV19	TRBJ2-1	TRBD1	TGTGCCAGTAGTTTCCCCGGGACAGGCAATGAGCAGTTCTTC	CASSFPGTGNEQFF
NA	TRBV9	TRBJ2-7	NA	TGTGCCAGCAGCGTAGATATAGGCAGAGGATACGAGCAGTACTTC	CASSVDIGRGYEQYF
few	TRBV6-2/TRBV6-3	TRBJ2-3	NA	TGTGCCAGCGGAGCAGTCACAGATACGCAGTATTTT	CASGAVTDTQYF
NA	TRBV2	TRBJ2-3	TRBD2	TGTGCCAGCAGGCCCCCTAGCGGGAGGGCCGGAGATACGCAGTATTTT	CASRPPSGRAGDTQYF
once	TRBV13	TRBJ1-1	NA	TGTGCCAGCAGCCCCTACAGCCCAAACACTGAAGCTTTCTTT	CASSPYSPNTEAFF
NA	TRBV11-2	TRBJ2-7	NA	TGTGCCAGCAGCTTAGCGGCCGCCTACTACGAGCAGTACTTC	CASSLAAAYYEQYF
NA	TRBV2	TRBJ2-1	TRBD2	TGTGCCAGAGCACGTTCTAGCGGAATCTCCTACAATGAGCAGTTCTTC	CARARSSGISYNEQFF
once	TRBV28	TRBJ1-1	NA	TGTGCCAGCAGTTTCCGGACCGGGGAAGGGAAGACTGAAGCTTTCTTT	CASSFRTGEGKTEAFF
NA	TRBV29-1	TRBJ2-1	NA	TGCAGCGTCCTGACCGGTGGGACACTGTACAATGAGCAGTTCTTC	CSVLTGGTLYNEQFF
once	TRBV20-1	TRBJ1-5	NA	TGCAGTGCTAGAGATGAGGCCTTTAATCAGCCCCAGCATTTT	CSARDEAFNQPQHF
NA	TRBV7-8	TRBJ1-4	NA	TGTGCCAGCAGCCCCCCGGAGCTCGGCGGGGAAAAACTGTTTTTT	CASSPPELGGEKLFF
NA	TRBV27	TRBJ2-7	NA	TGTGCCAGCAGTTCACTACCGCCGGACGGCCACCACGAGCAGTACTTC	CASSSLPPDGHHEQYF
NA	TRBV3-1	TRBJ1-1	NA	TGTGCCAGCAGCCAAGACTACAGGGCCCCCACTGAAGCTTTCTTT	CASSQDYRAPTEAFF
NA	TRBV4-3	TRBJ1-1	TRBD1	TGCGCCAGCAGCCAAGATAGTCGGACAGGGGACCCGAACACTGAAGCTTTCTTT	CASSQDSRTGDPNTEAFF
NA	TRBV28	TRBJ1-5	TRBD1	TGTGCCAGCAGTCCCTGGGACAGGGGGCCGAATCAGCCCCAGCATTTT	CASSPWDRGPNQPQHF
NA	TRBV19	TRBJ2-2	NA	TGTGCCAGTAGGGACACGGGCCTCCAGGAGCTGTTTTTT	CASRDTGLQELFF
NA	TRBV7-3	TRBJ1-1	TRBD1	TGTGCCAGCAGAGAGGGACCGGGACAGGGCGCTGAAGCTTTCTTT	CASREGPGQGAEAFF
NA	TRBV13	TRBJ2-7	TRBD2	TGTGCCAGCAGCTCCCATCAGACTAGCGGACGATCCTACGAGCAGTACTTC	CASSSHQTSGRSYEQYF
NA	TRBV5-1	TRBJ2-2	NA	TGCGCCAGCAGCTTGGTATCGAGCACCGGGGAGCTGTTTTTT	CASSLVSSTGELFF
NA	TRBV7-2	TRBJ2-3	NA	TGTGCCAGCAGCTTACTTACGTCATCGTACTGGGGGCAGTATTTT	CASSLLTSSYWGQYF
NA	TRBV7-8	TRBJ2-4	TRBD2	TGTGCCAGCAGGAGGGGTAGCGGGCGAGGGGACATTCAGTACTTC	CASRRGSGRGDIQYF